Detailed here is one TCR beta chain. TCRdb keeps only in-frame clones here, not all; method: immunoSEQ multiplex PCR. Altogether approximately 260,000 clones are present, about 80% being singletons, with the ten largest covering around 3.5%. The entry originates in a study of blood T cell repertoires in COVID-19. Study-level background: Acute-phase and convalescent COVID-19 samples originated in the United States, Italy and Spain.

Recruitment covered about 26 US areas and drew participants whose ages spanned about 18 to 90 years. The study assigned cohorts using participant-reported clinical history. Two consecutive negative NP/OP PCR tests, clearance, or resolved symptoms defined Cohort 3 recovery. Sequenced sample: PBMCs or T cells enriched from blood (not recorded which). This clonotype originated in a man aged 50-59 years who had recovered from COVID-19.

CDR3 in amino acids: CASSSGQGAHYGYTF. CDR3 nucleotide sequence: TGTGCCAGCAGTTCGGGACAGGGGGCGCACTATGGCTACACCTTC. The gene calls are TRBV27 and TRBJ1-2; TRBD1 matches at 12 bases. CDR3 size: 15 residues. The V gene's germline CDR1 is MNHEY and CDR2 SMNVEV (reference sequence). V was pared by 4 bases and J by 3 bases, with 3 bases of the junction left unmatched.